The rows below give T cell receptor beta chains drawn from one sample of a study of OX40 agonist ivuxolimab in advanced cancers. TCRdb's copy holds only in-frame clones and misses some; the assay was immunoSEQ multiplex PCR. The sample contains about 71,000 clones, about 89% of which appear only once. Sequenced here: CD4+ or CD8+ T cells sorted from blood, sampled in a trial of the OX40 agonist ivuxolimab. Receptors were obtained from an adult with an advanced solid tumor such as melanoma, head and neck, liver or kidney cancer. Both conserved end residues are part of each CDR3.

j_call: TRBJ2-2; v_call: TRBV2; cdr3_aa: CASRGQGVAGELFF
j_call: TRBJ2-3; v_call: TRBV27; cdr3_aa: CARSHRANTDTQYF
j_call: TRBJ1-4; v_call: TRBV12-5; cdr3_aa: CASGLVAGDIADEKLFF
j_call: TRBJ2-7; v_call: TRBV5-1; cdr3_aa: CASSLTYPLVAGGSYEQYF
j_call: TRBJ2-2; v_call: TRBV18; cdr3_aa: CASSPPIWTGELFF
j_call: TRBJ1-6; v_call: TRBV28; cdr3_aa: CASRTSLDSNSPLHF
j_call: TRBJ1-2; v_call: TRBV19; cdr3_aa: CASTQGGFSGYTF
j_call: TRBJ2-7; v_call: TRBV7-8; cdr3_aa: CASSPVPPGEQYF
j_call: TRBJ2-2; v_call: TRBV7-9; cdr3_aa: CASSLGANTGELFF
j_call: TRBJ1-5; v_call: TRBV19; cdr3_aa: CASSIDPRTVGSPQHF
j_call: TRBJ2-6; v_call: TRBV6-6; cdr3_aa: CASSVNSGANVLTF
j_call: TRBJ2-4; v_call: TRBV18; cdr3_aa: CASSPPMAAGLLAKNIQYF
j_call: TRBJ2-2; v_call: TRBV5-1; cdr3_aa: CASSLRPFDTGELFF
j_call: TRBJ2-2; v_call: TRBV5-1; cdr3_aa: CASSLDRPNTGELFF
j_call: TRBJ2-2; v_call: TRBV7-3; cdr3_aa: CASSLGSNTGELFF
j_call: TRBJ2-1; v_call: TRBV19; cdr3_aa: CASSRTTSTNEQFF
j_call: TRBJ2-5; v_call: TRBV6-1; cdr3_aa: CASTAILAGTETQYF
j_call: TRBJ2-2; v_call: TRBV9; cdr3_aa: CASSVVLAGIVGELFF
j_call: TRBJ2-3; v_call: TRBV6-4; cdr3_aa: CASSDSTRNTQYF
j_call: TRBJ1-1; v_call: TRBV6-4; cdr3_aa: CASKKEDSMNTEAFF
j_call: TRBJ1-1; v_call: TRBV7-8; cdr3_aa: CASSTRQGNTEAFF
j_call: TRBJ1-2; v_call: TRBV28; cdr3_aa: CASSSRRGELHGYTF